This paragraph covers one T cell receptor (beta chain) sequence. The primer mix had 60 Vbeta and 13 Jbeta primers. The data were produced by immunoSEQ multiplex PCR, yet TCRdb's version contains in-frame clones alone and is incomplete. The table lists 140,000 or so clones, 61% of them singletons. These data are taken from a study of cytomegalovirus exposure and HLA in healthy donors. The CDR3 totals 14 residues. Trimming took 7 bases from V and 8 from J; bases not matched to a gene: 12. The germline CDR1 and CDR2 sequences are MDHEN and SYDVKM. The J gene is TRBJ1-2, the V gene TRBV28; 8 bases align to TRBD1. This TCR derives from a male donor in good health and CMV-seronegative. Sequencing was performed on PBMCs. The CDR3 bases are TGTGCCAGCAACGCCGGGGACAGGCGGGTCGGCTACACCTTC. Translated, it gives CASNAGDRRVGYTF.